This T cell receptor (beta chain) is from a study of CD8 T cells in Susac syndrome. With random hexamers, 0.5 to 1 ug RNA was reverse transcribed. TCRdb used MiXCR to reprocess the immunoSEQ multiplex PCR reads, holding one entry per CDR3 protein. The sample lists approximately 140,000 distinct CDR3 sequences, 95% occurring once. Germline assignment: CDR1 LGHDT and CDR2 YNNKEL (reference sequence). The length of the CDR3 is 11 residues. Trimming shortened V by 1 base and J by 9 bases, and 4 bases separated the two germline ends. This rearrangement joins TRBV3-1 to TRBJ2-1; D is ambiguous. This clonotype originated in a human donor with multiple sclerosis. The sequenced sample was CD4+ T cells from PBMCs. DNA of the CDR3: TGTGCCAGCAGCCAAGCTGCTGAGCAGTTCTTC. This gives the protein CASSQAAEQFF.